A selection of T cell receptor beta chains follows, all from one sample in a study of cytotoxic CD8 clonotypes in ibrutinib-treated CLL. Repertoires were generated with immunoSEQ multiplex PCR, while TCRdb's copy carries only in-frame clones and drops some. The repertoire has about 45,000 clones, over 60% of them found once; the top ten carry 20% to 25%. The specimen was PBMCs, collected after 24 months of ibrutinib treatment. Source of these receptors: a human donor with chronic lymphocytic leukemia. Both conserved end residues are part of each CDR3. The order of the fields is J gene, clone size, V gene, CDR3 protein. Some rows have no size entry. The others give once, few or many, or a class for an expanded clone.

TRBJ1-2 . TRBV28 CASSLGGFDYGYTF
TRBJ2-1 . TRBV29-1 CSVGDTPWEQFF
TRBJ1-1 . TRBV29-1 CSVARGQGGTEAFF
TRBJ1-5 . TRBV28 CASSLVGGRQPQHF
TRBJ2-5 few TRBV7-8 CASSLGLAVETQYF
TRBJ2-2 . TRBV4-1 CASSPTLLSGELFF
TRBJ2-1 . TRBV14 CASSHFGLAANEQFF
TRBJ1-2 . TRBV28 CASSLSPRTGGYGYTF
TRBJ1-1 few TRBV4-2 CASSQDRNWVERTEAFF
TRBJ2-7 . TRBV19 CASSIGDSYEQYF
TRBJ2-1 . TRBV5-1 CASSLWGGAGDSYNEQFF
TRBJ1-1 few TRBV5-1 CASSLLAVARGAFF
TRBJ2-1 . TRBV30 CAWSFGSSYNEQFF
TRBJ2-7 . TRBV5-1 CASSLAPPGQKDYEQYF
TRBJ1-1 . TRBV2 CASSSRDLPPTEAFF
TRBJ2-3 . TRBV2 CASNGVLYVPLGDTQYF
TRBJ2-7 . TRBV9 CASSTGGGAVYEQYF
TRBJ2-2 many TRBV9 CASSVSSITGELFF
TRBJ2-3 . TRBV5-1 CASSLQPSLTDTQYF
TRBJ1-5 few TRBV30 CAWSVEGNQPQHF
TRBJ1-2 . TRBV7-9 CASTLVGGNYGYTF
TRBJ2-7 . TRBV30 CAWMHRSYEQYF
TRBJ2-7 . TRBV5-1 CASSLGGYPASYEQYF
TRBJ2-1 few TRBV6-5 CASSYWTPPAEQFF
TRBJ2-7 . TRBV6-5 CASSRGSYEQYF
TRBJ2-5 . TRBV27 CASRLAGGQETQYF
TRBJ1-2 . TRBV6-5 CASSYDRGYGYTF
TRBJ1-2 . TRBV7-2 CASSLAGGYGYTF
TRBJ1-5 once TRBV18 CASSRRPGQGMNQPQHF
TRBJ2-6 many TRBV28 CASSPADTPWAGANVLTF
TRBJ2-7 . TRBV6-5 CASSWGWENSYEQYF
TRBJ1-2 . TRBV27 CASSLARGQGGYGYTF
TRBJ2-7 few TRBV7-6 CASGQGRFEQYF
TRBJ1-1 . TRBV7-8 CASSPGRGPKNTEAFF
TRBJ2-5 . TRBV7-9 CASSAIPQETQYF
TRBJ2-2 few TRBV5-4 CASRSLGSDISGELFF
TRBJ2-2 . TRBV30 CAWSSIRTVNTGELFF
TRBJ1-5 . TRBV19 CASSILGSLGQPQHF
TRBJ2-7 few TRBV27 CASRDSSSYEQYF
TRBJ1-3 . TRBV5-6 CASSLRGSGNTIYF
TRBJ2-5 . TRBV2 CASIWTSGRAGTQYF
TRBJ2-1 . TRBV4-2 CASSQDRGGGGARNEQFF
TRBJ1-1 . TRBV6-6 CASSYSGGLNTEAFF
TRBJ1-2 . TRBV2 CASRVSGGPFCTF
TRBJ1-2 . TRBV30 CAWSVGGSGYGYTF